This entry lists 8 T cell receptor beta chains sequenced from one sample in a study of blood T cell repertoires in COVID-19. Repertoires were generated with immunoSEQ multiplex PCR, while TCRdb's copy carries only in-frame clones and drops some. The sample includes approximately 240,000 clones, approximately 84% of them seen just once. The sequenced sample was peripheral blood. These receptor sequences come from a woman aged 30 to 39 who had recovered from COVID-19.

The V gene is TRBV14, the J gene TRBJ2-3; tentatively, D is TRBD1 (5 bases). Germline loops: CDR1 SGHDN, CDR2 FVKESK. This CDR3 contains 15 residues. V was shortened by 5 bases and J by 6 bases, with 18 bases between the two germline ends. CDR3 DNA: TGTGCCAGCAGCTCCACTTACAAAGGGGCGGATACGCAGTATTTT. This translates into CASSSTYKGADTQYF.

The chain uses TRBV27 and TRBJ1-6; unclear D gene. The CDR3 runs 11 residues. Trimming took 2 bases from V and 10 from J, leaving 3 bases between them. The V gene's germline CDR1 is MNHEY and CDR2 SMNVEV (reference sequence). DNA of the CDR3: TGTGCCAGCAGTTTACGGTCACCCCTCCACTTT. Encoded protein: CASSLRSPLHF.

The V and J genes are TRBV7-2 and TRBJ1-4; maybe TRBD1 (5 bases). Germline lookup yields CDR1 SGHTA and CDR2 FQGNSA. This CDR3 region has 15 residues. Trimming shortened V by 4 bases and J by 2 bases, and 11 bases separated the two germline ends. The CDR3 protein is CASSSVGGTNEKLFF. As DNA, the CDR3 is TGTGCCAGCAGCTCCGTTGGGGGGACTAATGAAAAACTGTTTTTT. Full variable domain (remainder filled in from reference TRBV7-2 and TRBJ1-4): GAGVSQSPSNKVTEKGKDVELRCDPISGHTALYWYRQSLGQGLEFLIYFQGNSAPDKSGLPSDRFSAERTGGSVSTLTIQRTQQEDSAVYLCASSSVGGTNEKLFFGSGTQLSVL.

The chain recombines TRBV27 with TRBJ1-2; TRBD1 agrees at 7 bases. V lost 4 bases, J lost 6 bases, and 5 bases stayed unmatched. CDR1 and CDR2 (germline): MNHEY, SMNVEV (reference sequence). The CDR3 spans 13 residues. DNA of the CDR3: TGTGCCAGCAGTTCGACAGGGTTGGATGGCTACACCTTC. The encoded protein is CASSSTGLDGYTF.

This chain connects TRBV6-5 to TRBJ2-1; 10 nucleotides agree with TRBD1. This CDR3 has 15 amino acids. CDR1 MNHEY and CDR2 SVGAGI come from the germline V gene. V lost 6 bases, J lost 1 base, and 3 bases stayed unmatched. The CDR3 DNA is TGTGCCAGCAGGGCGGGACAGGGGTCCTACAATGAGCAGTTCTTC. Translating gives CASRAGQGSYNEQFF.

This clone was found once. The chain uses TRBV27 and TRBJ2-5; TRBD2 matches at 8 bases. The ends lost 4 bases at V and 5 bases at J; junction bases unmatched: 9. Germline CDR1 and CDR2: MNHEY and SMNVEV (reference sequence). The CDR3 totals 15 residues. The CDR3 sequence is CASSSHAVAGETQYF. Written as DNA, the CDR3 is TGTGCCAGCAGTTCTCACGCCGTAGCGGGGGAGACCCAGTACTTC.

This rearrangement joins TRBV6-5 to TRBJ2-7, with 12 nucleotides matching TRBD1. From germline, CDR1 is MNHEY and CDR2 SVGAGI. V was clipped by 8 bases and J by 7 bases; unmatched bases: 6. The CDR3 contains 13 residues. The CDR3 loop is CASWDRGLREQYF. The CDR3 region has the DNA TGTGCCAGCTGGGACAGGGGGCTTCGTGAGCAGTACTTC.

The chain joins TRBV4-2 to TRBJ2-2; TRBD2 agrees at 7 bases. Germline V gene sequence: CDR1 LGHNA, CDR2 YNFKEQ. The CDR3 extends over 15 amino acids. The junction had 5 bases not matched to a gene; V was cut back by 0 bases and J by 7 bases. The DNA of the CDR3 is TGTGCCAGCAGCCAAGAAACTAGCGCTGGCGGGGAGCTGTTTTTT. Translated: CASSQETSAGGELFF.